The 31 T cell receptor beta chains listed next were all sequenced from one sample in a study of beta chain features in type 1 diabetes. As every portion of the isolated RNA was reverse transcribed, the sequencing read expressed TCRB transcripts. Method: immunoSEQ multiplex PCR; TCRdb's copy keeps in-frame clones and lacks some. The table includes 450,000 or so clones, 10% to 12% detected once. Material for sequencing was naive CD4+ T cells from blood. These TCRs come from a young woman in good health.

This clone was recorded a few times. The chain employs TRBV28 and TRBJ2-1; D not resolved. The CDR3 has 12 amino acids. Trimming took 6 bases from V and 1 from J, leaving 4 bases between them. CDR1 and CDR2 (germline): MDHEN, SYDVKM. DNA for the CDR3: TGTGCCAGCAGGGATTCCTACAATGAGCAGTTCTTC. Translating it yields CASRDSYNEQFF.

This clone was detected a few times. V and J are TRBV6-5 and TRBJ2-5; D gene unclear. This CDR3 has 13 amino acids. The germline gives CDR1 MNHEY, CDR2 SVGAGI. V was cut by 2 bases and J by 4 bases, with 8 bases left in between. The CDR3 spells CASSYVGIETQYF. In DNA, the CDR3 is TGTGCCAGCAGTTACGTTGGGATAGAGACCCAGTACTTC.

This chain uses TRBV14 with TRBJ2-7; D call uncertain. This CDR3 comprises 13 residues. Germline lookup yields CDR1 SGHDN and CDR2 FVKESK. V was cut by 4 bases and J by 3 bases, with 10 bases left in between. In nucleotides, the CDR3 is TGTGCCAGCAGCCCTCTATCGGGCTACGAGCAGTACTTC. This codes for CASSPLSGYEQYF.

This clone was detected a few times. The chain recombines TRBV5-1 with TRBJ2-5; 7 positions match TRBD1. V shed 4 bases and J 0 bases; nucleotides not matched to a gene: 3. This CDR3 region has 14 residues. CDR1 SGHRS and CDR2 YFSETQ come from the germline V gene. The CDR3 here is CASSPGQNQETQYF. CDR3 nucleotides: TGCGCCAGCAGCCCGGGACAGAACCAAGAGACCCAGTACTTC.

The V and J genes are TRBV25-1 and TRBJ2-7; D unclear. Germline assignment: CDR1 MGHDK and CDR2 SYGVNS. The CDR3 is 16 amino acids. Trimming shortened V by 4 bases and J by 7 bases, and 23 bases separated the two germline ends. The CDR3 loop is CASSGLTPEKTLEQYF. The CDR3 region has the DNA TGTGCCAGCAGTGGTTTGACACCCGAAAAAACCCTGGAGCAGTACTTC.

The chain has TRBV18 and TRBJ2-3; D gene unclear. V lost 1 base and J lost 6, with 5 bases in between. CDR1 is KGHSH, CDR2 LQKENI, per germline. The CDR3 spans 12 residues. Here the CDR3 reads CASSPRPDTQYF. CDR3 nucleotides: TGTGCCAGCTCACCACGACCGGATACGCAGTATTTT. The variable domain in full, with the rest retrieved from reference TRBV18 and TRBJ2-3, is NAGVMQNPRHLVRRRGQEARLRCSPMKGHSHVYWYRQLPEEGLKFMVYLQKENIIDESGMPKERFSAEFPKEGPSILRIQQVVRGDSAAYFCASSPRPDTQYFGPGTRLTVL.

This chain's CDR3 is CASRVTTGELFF. For the CDR3, the DNA is TGTGCCAGCAGGGTAACCACCGGGGAGCTGTTTTTT. V and J are TRBV28 and TRBJ2-2; D not resolved. This CDR3 has 12 amino acids. Per germline, CDR1 MDHEN and CDR2 SYDVKM. The V and J ends lost 6 bases and 4 bases respectively, with 6 bases between them.

A note on this clone: A much larger clone differs from this one at a single base, so this may be a read error. This specimen includes other DNA sequences encoding the same CDR3. The rearrangement links TRBV18 to TRBJ2-3, with no clear D. The CDR3 is 12 residues long. Germline V lookup: CDR1 KGHSH, CDR2 LQKENI. Trimming pared 2 bases from V and 2 bases from J, leaving 2 bases between. The CDR3 loop reads CASSPATDTQYF. CDR3 sequence (DNA): TGTGCCAGCTCACCAGCCACAGATACGCAGTATTTT. Based on the CDR3 plus reference TRBV18 and TRBJ2-3, the full variable domain is NAGVMQNPRHLVRRRGQEARLRCSPMKGHSHVYWYRQLPEEGLKFMVYLQKENIIDESGMPKERFSAEFPKEGPSILRIQQVVRGDSAAYFCASSPATDTQYFGPGTRLTVL.

This clone has a handful of counts. Within the sample, other DNA sequences also encode this same CDR3. The rearrangement joins TRBV4-2 to TRBJ1-2, with 10 bases aligning to TRBD1. There are 15 residues in the CDR3. Germline V gene data show CDR1 as LGHNA and CDR2 as YNFKEQ. V was clipped by 1 base and J by 4 bases; unmatched bases: 3. CDR3 bases: TGTGCCAGCAGCCAAGGGACAGGGGGAGGCTATGGCTACACCTTC. This sequence encodes CASSQGTGGGYGYTF.

The rearrangement joins TRBV28 to TRBJ2-6; D remains unclear. CDR3 length equals 13 residues. Trimming left V 3 bases short and J 7 bases short, with 7 bases between. Germline V gene sequence: CDR1 MDHEN, CDR2 SYDVKM. The DNA for the CDR3 is TGTGCCAGCAGTTTGGGGAACGCCAACGTCCTGACTTTC. Translation: CASSLGNANVLTF.

This chain connects TRBV28 to TRBJ1-1, with unresolved D. The germline gives CDR1 MDHEN, CDR2 SYDVKM. V was shortened by 6 bases and J by 8 bases, with 13 bases between the two germline ends. This CDR3 comprises 12 residues. CDR3 DNA sequence: TGTGCCAGCAGCCAAGGACCGCTAGAAGCTTTCTTT. Translating gives CASSQGPLEAFF.

This clone was counted only a few times. V and J are TRBV29-1 and TRBJ1-1, with 9 bases that match TRBD1. Germline V CDR1 and CDR2: SQVTM, ANQGSEA. The ends lost 6 bases at V and 11 bases at J; junction bases unmatched: 13. The CDR3 extends over 13 amino acids. CDR3 sequence: CSVVEQGQGRAFF. CDR3 nucleotide sequence: TGCAGCGTGGTAGAACAAGGACAGGGGAGGGCTTTCTTT.

V and J are TRBV1 and TRBJ2-7. TRBV1 is termed a pseudogene. The CDR3 is 13 amino acids. CDR3: CTSMVQGTHEQYV. The CDR3 coding sequence is TGCACCAGCATGGTTCAGGGGACTCACGAGCAGTACGTC.

This clone turned up a few times. The chain links TRBV27 to TRBJ2-5, with 9 bases identical to TRBD2. CDR3 length: 14 residues. V shed 6 bases and J 2 bases; nucleotides not matched to a gene: 4. Germline CDR1 MNHEY, CDR2 SMNVEV (reference sequence). The chain's CDR3 is CASRSLAGQETQYF. The CDR3 bases are TGTGCCAGCAGATCTCTAGCGGGGCAAGAGACCCAGTACTTC.

This clone was seen a few times. The chain is built from TRBV29-1 and TRBJ2-1; no clear D gene. V was cut by 5 bases and J by 8 bases, with 16 bases left in between. There are 13 residues in the CDR3. CDR1 is SQVTM and CDR2 is ANQGSEA in the germline V gene. The chain's CDR3 is CSVWQKPIYEQFF. The CDR3 DNA is TGCAGCGTTTGGCAGAAACCAATATATGAGCAGTTCTTC.

The CDR3 reads CASSLAGQYGYTF. Written as DNA, the CDR3 is TGTGCCAGCAGCTTAGCTGGTCAGTATGGCTACACCTTC. This chain connects TRBV7-9 to TRBJ1-2; D gene unclear. Deletions cut 0 bases from V and 5 bases from J, with 7 bases between. The CDR3 has 13 residues. Germline loops: CDR1 SEHNR, CDR2 FQNEAQ (reference sequence).

V is TRBV30 and J is TRBJ2-3, with 12 bases fitting TRBD2. CDR1 and CDR2 (germline): GTSNPN, SVGIG (reference sequence). The V and J ends lost 3 bases and 6 bases, in that order; junction bases with no gene match: 13. This CDR3 has 17 amino acids. The CDR3 DNA follows: TGTGCCTGGAGCATACTTAGGACTAGCGGGACTTCCGATACGCAGTATTTT. This encodes CAWSILRTSGTSDTQYF.

This clone was seen only a few times. The V gene is TRBV16, the J gene TRBJ2-1; 8 bases are a match to TRBD1. Trimming at V came to 0 bases and at J to 15 bases, leaving 16 bases not matched to a gene. This CDR3 has 16 amino acids. Germline V CDR1 and CDR2: KGHSY, FQNENV. Here the CDR3 DNA reads TGTGCCAGCAGCCAATCGACAGGGGACACACAACCAAGGGGGTTCTTC. This sequence encodes CASSQSTGDTQPRGFF.

The rearrangement uses TRBV11-2 and TRBJ1-6, with D perhaps TRBD1 (5 bases). Germline-derived CDR1 and CDR2 are SGHAT and FQNNGV. This CDR3 spans 12 amino acids. Trimming shortened V by 4 bases and J by 10 bases, and 8 bases separated the two germline ends. CDR3 amino acids: CASSSGRSPLHF. CDR3 coding DNA: TGTGCCAGCAGCTCAGGGAGATCACCCCTCCACTTT.

This clone was detected a few times. CDR3 region: CASSTLMGENIQYF. The CDR3 bases are TGTGCCAGCAGTACGTTGATGGGGGAGAACATTCAGTACTTC. The J gene is TRBJ2-4, the V gene TRBV2; D may be TRBD1 or TRBD2 (5 bases each). Germline V gives CDR1 SNHLY, CDR2 FYNNEI. The CDR3 is 14 amino acids. Trimming removed 5 bases at V and 7 bases at J, with 15 bases between. Full variable domain (rest looked up from reference TRBV2 and TRBJ2-4): EPEVTQTPSHQVTQMGQEVILRCVPISNHLYFYWYRQILGQKVEFLVSFYNNEISEKSEIFDDQFSVERPDGSNFTLKIRSTKLEDSAMYFCASSTLMGENIQYFGAGTRLSVL.

The J gene is TRBJ2-5, the V gene TRBV7-2; D gene uncertain. Trimming took 3 bases from V and 5 from J, leaving 10 bases between them. The germline V gene encodes CDR1 SGHTA and CDR2 FQGNSA. This CDR3 spans 13 amino acids. CDR3 amino acids: CASSFDTEETQYF. The CDR3 DNA reads TGTGCCAGCAGCTTTGACACGGAGGAGACCCAGTACTTC.

CDR3 sequence reads: CASSSSGPGETQYF. The CDR3 DNA follows: TGTGCCAGCAGTTCTAGCGGCCCGGGGGAGACCCAGTACTTC. The J gene is TRBJ2-5, the V gene TRBV7-2, with TRBD2 matching 7 bases. V gave up 6 bases and J gave up 5 bases; unmatched junction bases: 9. Germline-derived CDR1 and CDR2 are SGHTA and FQGNSA. CDR3 size: 14 residues.

The gene calls are TRBV5-1 and TRBJ2-5; the D gene is possibly TRBD2 (5 bases). Germline lookup yields CDR1 SGHRS and CDR2 YFSETQ. CDR3 length: 13 amino acids. Trimming stripped 2 bases from V and 5 bases from J, with 10 bases between. CDR3 amino acids: CASSFQQRETQYF. CDR3 DNA sequence: TGCGCCAGCAGCTTCCAGCAGCGGGAGACCCAGTACTTC.

CDR3 sequence (DNA): TGTGCCAGCCGTACAGGGATGGTCTCAGATACGCAGTATTTT. This translates into CASRTGMVSDTQYF. This rearrangement joins TRBV18 to TRBJ2-3; maybe TRBD1 (6 bases). V was trimmed by 8 bases and J by 4 bases, leaving 16 bases between them. This CDR3 contains 14 residues. Germline V lookup: CDR1 KGHSH, CDR2 LQKENI.

V and J are TRBV5-1 and TRBJ2-7; 7 nucleotides align to TRBD1. Germline values: CDR1 SGHRS, CDR2 YFSETQ. Trimming cost V 2 bases and J 5 bases; bases outside gene matches: 7. CDR3 length equals 14 residues. CDR3 DNA sequence: TGCGCCAGCAGCTTAACGGCAGGGGGTGACGAGCAGTACGTC. Protein: CASSLTAGGDEQYV.

The chain is built from TRBV5-6 and TRBJ2-5; the D gene is possibly TRBD1 (6 bases). Germline V gene sequence: CDR1 SGHDT, CDR2 YYEEEE. The ends were cut back, 6 bases at V and 4 bases at J, with 13 bases in the middle. This CDR3 is built from 13 residues. This chain's CDR3 is CASTRGTRETQYF. CDR3 nucleotides: TGTGCCAGCACCCGAGGGACAAGAGAGACCCAGTACTTC.

In its sample, this clone was seen a few times. This chain links TRBV5-1 with TRBJ2-5; TRBD1 aligns across 7 bases. This CDR3 contains 14 residues. The germline gives CDR1 SGHRS, CDR2 YFSETQ. V lost 1 base, J lost 0 bases, and 0 bases stayed unmatched. The CDR3 loop reads CASSLQGDQETQYF. DNA for the CDR3: TGCGCCAGCAGCTTGCAGGGGGACCAAGAGACCCAGTACTTC.

The chain combines TRBV7-2 with TRBJ1-4, with D unresolved. Germline CDR1 and CDR2: SGHTA and FQGNSA. V was cut by 5 bases and J by 4 bases, with 11 bases left in between. There are 14 residues in the CDR3. The CDR3 region has the DNA TGTGCCAGCAGCCCGTCCGTCGGTAATGAAAAACTGTTTTTT. Translation gives CASSPSVGNEKLFF. Full variable domain (remainder filled in from reference TRBV7-2 and TRBJ1-4): GAGVSQSPSNKVTEKGKDVELRCDPISGHTALYWYRQSLGQGLEFLIYFQGNSAPDKSGLPSDRFSAERTGGSVSTLTIQRTQQEDSAVYLCASSPSVGNEKLFFGSGTQLSVL.

V is TRBV29-1 and J is TRBJ1-5; D remains unclear. This CDR3 comprises 14 residues. Germline loops: CDR1 SQVTM, CDR2 ANQGSEA. V was shortened by 7 bases and J by 0 bases, with 13 bases between the two germline ends. The CDR3 sequence: CSEKRENSNQPQHF. The CDR3 coding sequence is TGCAGCGAGAAAAGGGAAAATAGCAATCAGCCCCAGCATTTT.

This clone has more than one count but fewer than ten. This chain links TRBV9 with TRBJ1-1, with D maybe TRBD1 (5 bases). The V and J ends lost 0 bases and 0 bases respectively, with 15 bases between them. Germline V CDR1 and CDR2: SGDLS, YYNGEE. The CDR3 runs to 17 residues. CDR3 sequence (DNA): TGTGCCAGCAGCGTAGACGGGGACCGTCATTTGAACACTGAAGCTTTCTTT. Its translation: CASSVDGDRHLNTEAFF.

This sequence joins TRBV4-1 and TRBJ2-1, with a weak D call TRBD1 (7 bases). The germline V gene has CDR1 MGHRA and CDR2 YSYEKL. The CDR3 extends over 16 amino acids. Trimming took 1 base from V and 3 from J, leaving 13 bases between them. CDR3 sequence reads: CASSQGGTVNYNEQFF. In nucleotides, the CDR3 is TGCGCCAGCAGCCAAGGCGGGACAGTCAACTACAATGAGCAGTTCTTC.